A selection of T cell receptor beta chains follows, all from one sample in a study of vaccination effects on CD4 cells after COVID-19. The table came from immunoSEQ multiplex PCR; TCRdb's copy has only in-frame clones and leaves some out. The data show 70,000 or so clones, with over 65% seen just once and more than 2% held by the top ten. Their specific antigens are unknown. The sequences come from CD4+ T cells from PBMCs cultured without peptide, collected after COVID-19 vaccination. The receptors shown here come from a human donor who received a COVID-19 vaccine. Both conserved end residues are part of each CDR3. Each record gives: J gene, CDR3 length, clone size, D gene, V gene, CDR3 protein, CDR3 DNA. A D gene is named only where the DNA matches it firmly. Clone size is given for some rows only: seen once, a few or many times, or a class if the clone is expanded.

TRBJ1-3 | 17 | NA | TRBD1 | TRBV19 | CASHRGQGQFSGNTIYF | TGTGCCAGCCACCGAGGACAGGGACAATTCTCTGGAAACACCATATATTTT
TRBJ1-2 | 12 | NA | NA | TRBV12-3/TRBV12-4 | CATWTEDYGYTF | TGTGCCACCTGGACGGAAGACTATGGCTACACCTTC
TRBJ2-5 | 15 | NA | TRBD2 | TRBV29-1 | CSGEGTSGVQETQYF | TGCAGCGGCGAAGGGACTAGCGGGGTTCAAGAGACCCAGTACTTC
TRBJ1-4 | 15 | NA | TRBD1 | TRBV19 | CASSRGQGPQSQLFF | TGTGCCAGTAGTAGAGGACAGGGCCCTCAATCTCAGCTGTTTTTT
TRBJ2-1 | 16 | NA | TRBD2 | TRBV24-1 | CATSDYLGGSGREQFF | TGTGCCACCAGTGATTACCTCGGGGGGTCAGGTCGTGAGCAGTTCTTC
TRBJ1-2 | 16 | few | NA | TRBV6-5 | CASSYSLQSGGYGYTF | TGTGCCAGCAGTTACTCCCTCCAGTCTGGAGGATATGGCTACACCTTC
TRBJ1-5 | 11 | NA | TRBD1 | TRBV6-4 | CASSDGTGRHF | TGTGCCAGCAGTGACGGGACAGGGCGACATTTT
TRBJ1-5 | 15 | few | NA | TRBV19 | CASIGTAPSNQPQHF | TGTGCCAGTATCGGGACCGCTCCTTCCAATCAGCCCCAGCATTTT
TRBJ2-1 | 15 | NA | NA | TRBV6-5 | CASSYEAGGITEQFF | TGTGCCAGCAGTTACGAGGCAGGGGGGATTACTGAGCAGTTCTTC
TRBJ2-5 | 14 | NA | TRBD2 | TRBV7-2 | CASSPWGGEETQYF | TGTGCCAGCAGCCCGTGGGGGGGGGAGGAGACCCAGTACTTC
TRBJ2-2 | 14 | NA | NA | TRBV9 | CASSVDHSYGELFF | TGTGCCAGCAGCGTGGACCACTCTTACGGGGAGCTGTTTTTT
TRBJ2-5 | 16 | NA | NA | TRBV20-1 | CSASQGRGRPQETQYF | TGCAGTGCTAGTCAAGGCCGGGGGCGGCCTCAAGAGACCCAGTACTTC
TRBJ1-3 | 15 | NA | NA | TRBV5-1 | CASSLDLVSGNTIYF | TGCGCCAGCAGCCTAGACCTTGTCTCTGGAAACACCATATATTTT
TRBJ2-2 | 14 | NA | TRBD2 | TRBV24-1 | CATSDRGSGEELFF | TGTGCCACCAGTGATCGGGGAAGCGGGGAGGAGCTGTTTTTT
TRBJ2-3 | 15 | NA | NA | TRBV6-4 | CASSDSTYSTDTQYF | TGTGCCAGCAGTGACTCGACGTATAGCACAGATACGCAGTATTTT
TRBJ1-2 | 17 | NA | NA | TRBV4-1 | CASSHPPAGIANYGYTF | TGCGCCAGCAGCCACCCCCCGGCCGGGATAGCTAACTATGGCTACACCTTC
TRBJ2-5 | 20 | NA | NA | TRBV18 | CASSPLPLPTNTGTRETQYF | TGTGCCAGCTCACCACTACCGTTGCCGACAAATACCGGGACCCGAGAGACCCAGTACTTC
TRBJ1-3 | 14 | few | NA | TRBV30 | CAWRRTVSGNTIYF | TGTGCCTGGAGGAGGACGGTCTCTGGAAACACCATATATTTT
TRBJ2-1 | 17 | once | TRBD2 | TRBV4-1 | CASSQGSGGLSYNEQFF | TGCGCCAGCAGCCAAGGCAGCGGGGGACTCTCCTACAATGAGCAGTTCTTC
TRBJ2-2 | 17 | NA | TRBD1 | TRBV10-1 | CASSESGGTGNTGELFF | TGCGCCAGCAGTGAGTCGGGCGGGACAGGGAACACCGGGGAGCTGTTTTTT
TRBJ1-2 | 12 | NA | TRBD1 | TRBV29-1 | CSVNRGPYGYTF | TGCAGCGTTAACAGGGGGCCTTATGGCTACACCTTC
TRBJ2-2 | 13 | once | NA | TRBV5-4 | CASRTPGTGELFF | TGTGCCAGCAGAACCCCGGGAACCGGGGAGCTGTTTTTT
TRBJ1-5 | 14 | NA | NA | TRBV18 | CASSPQGSNQPQHF | TGTGCCAGCTCACCACAGGGGTCGAATCAGCCCCAGCATTTT
TRBJ1-1 | 15 | NA | NA | TRBV3-1/TRBV3-2 | CASSPGWGKDTEAFF | TGTGCCAGCAGCCCCGGTTGGGGGAAGGACACTGAAGCTTTCTTT
TRBJ2-2 | 15 | NA | NA | TRBV2 | CASRGFGGNTGELFF | TGTGCCAGCAGGGGGTTCGGGGGGAACACCGGGGAGCTGTTTTTT
TRBJ2-1 | 14 | once | NA | TRBV6-5 | CASSYWGGAGEQFF | TGTGCCAGCAGTTACTGGGGGGGGGCTGGTGAGCAGTTCTTC
TRBJ2-3 | 15 | NA | TRBD2 | TRBV2 | CASREGGTNTDTQYF | TGTGCCAGCCGGGAGGGTGGGACAAACACAGATACGCAGTATTTT
TRBJ2-2 | 13 | NA | NA | TRBV19 | CASSTLASGELFF | TGTGCCAGTAGTACGTTAGCGTCCGGGGAGCTGTTTTTT
TRBJ2-5 | 15 | NA | NA | TRBV3-1/TRBV3-2 | CASSRFPGEKETQYF | TGTGCCAGCAGCCGTTTTCCGGGGGAAAAAGAGACCCAGTACTTC
TRBJ1-3 | 14 | NA | NA | TRBV4-3 | CASSPDHIGGTIYF | TGCGCCAGCAGCCCAGACCACATTGGAGGCACCATATATTTT
TRBJ1-5 | 15 | NA | NA | TRBV7-9 | CASSPTDSSNQPQHF | TGTGCCAGCAGCCCGACGGACAGTAGCAATCAGCCCCAGCATTTT
TRBJ2-1 | 15 | NA | TRBD2 | TRBV5-1 | CASSLELAGENEQFF | TGCGCCAGCAGCTTGGAACTAGCGGGGGAAAATGAGCAGTTCTTC
TRBJ1-2 | 13 | few | NA | TRBV27 | CASSPDSRYGYTF | TGTGCCAGCAGTCCCGACAGCCGCTATGGCTACACCTTC
TRBJ1-2 | 14 | NA | NA | TRBV18 | CASSPGQGSYGYTF | TGTGCCAGCTCACCTGGCCAGGGATCCTATGGCTACACCTTC
TRBJ1-4 | 14 | few | TRBD1 | TRBV19 | CASTIGTGREKLFF | TGTGCCAGTACCATCGGGACAGGGCGAGAAAAACTGTTTTTT
TRBJ2-5 | 14 | NA | TRBD1 | TRBV5-4 | CASSSDREGETQYF | TGTGCCAGCAGCTCCGACAGGGAAGGCGAGACCCAGTACTTC
TRBJ1-5 | 14 | few | NA | TRBV2 | CASKGFYSNQPQHF | TGTGCCAGCAAGGGGTTTTATAGCAATCAGCCCCAGCATTTT
TRBJ1-1 | 13 | NA | NA | TRBV6-4 | CASRVEADTEAFF | TGTGCCAGCAGGGTGGAAGCTGACACTGAAGCTTTCTTT
TRBJ1-3 | 14 | NA | NA | TRBV7-2 | CASSWGSSGNTIYF | TGTGCCAGCAGCTGGGGGAGCTCTGGAAACACCATATATTTT
TRBJ1-5 | 15 | NA | TRBD1 | TRBV19 | CASRTDRANNQPQHF | TGTGCCAGTAGGACCGACAGGGCGAATAATCAGCCCCAGCATTTT
TRBJ2-3 | 15 | NA | NA | TRBV11-2 | CASSPQRTNTDTQYF | TGTGCCAGCAGCCCGCAGCGGACAAATACAGATACGCAGTATTTT
TRBJ1-2 | 17 | NA | TRBD1 | TRBV27 | CASSLYKGTGGIKGYTF | TGTGCCAGCAGTTTATATAAAGGGACAGGGGGCATCAAAGGCTACACCTTC
TRBJ2-1 | 16 | NA | NA | TRBV14 | CASNADGTSSYNEQFF | TGTGCCAGCAACGCGGACGGCACAAGCTCCTACAATGAGCAGTTCTTC
TRBJ2-1 | 16 | NA | NA | TRBV6-6 | CASSYFSGASYNEQFF | TGTGCCAGCAGTTACTTTAGTGGGGCATCCTACAATGAGCAGTTCTTC
TRBJ1-6 | 17 | NA | TRBD1 | TRBV7-2 | CASSLSLRQGADSPLHF | TGTGCCAGCAGCTTAAGTCTAAGGCAGGGGGCGGATTCACCCCTCCACTTT
TRBJ2-2 | 14 | few | NA | TRBV2 | CASSKMANTGELFF | TGTGCCAGCAGTAAGATGGCTAACACCGGGGAGCTGTTTTTT
TRBJ2-5 | 14 | NA | TRBD2 | TRBV11-2 | CASSTGLAKETQYF | TGTGCCAGCAGCACGGGACTAGCCAAGGAGACCCAGTACTTC
TRBJ2-5 | 15 | NA | TRBD1 | TRBV2 | CASSRDRGNTETQYF | TGTGCCAGCAGTCGGGACAGGGGGAACACAGAGACCCAGTACTTC
TRBJ1-2 | 15 | NA | NA | TRBV28 | CASSFGGAGAYGYTF | TGTGCCAGCAGTTTCGGAGGGGCCGGTGCGTATGGCTACACCTTC
TRBJ1-5 | 15 | NA | NA | TRBV19 | CASSRKGNGNQPQHF | TGTGCCAGCTCCCGTAAGGGTAACGGCAATCAGCCCCAGCATTTT
TRBJ2-1 | 15 | NA | NA | TRBV14 | CASSQARGGNNEQFF | TGTGCCAGCAGCCAAGCTAGGGGGGGGAACAATGAGCAGTTCTTC
TRBJ2-6 | 19 | NA | TRBD1 | TRBV5-5 | CASSPHSDRGLSGANVLTF | TGTGCCAGCAGCCCTCACTCGGACAGGGGCCTCTCTGGGGCCAACGTCCTGACTTTC
TRBJ2-3 | 11 | NA | TRBD1 | TRBV24-1 | CATSAGGTQYF | TGTGCCACCAGCGCAGGGGGTACGCAGTATTTT
TRBJ1-2 | 14 | NA | NA | TRBV6-5 | CASSRPDRNYGYTF | TGTGCCAGCAGTCGCCCGGACAGAAACTATGGCTACACCTTC
TRBJ1-5 | 12 | NA | NA | TRBV7-2 | CASSLENQPQHF | TGTGCCAGCAGCTTAGAGAATCAGCCCCAGCATTTT
TRBJ1-5 | 15 | NA | NA | TRBV10-3 | CAISEKAGFNQPQHF | TGTGCCATCAGTGAAAAAGCAGGGTTCAATCAGCCCCAGCATTTT
TRBJ2-1 | 13 | NA | NA | TRBV6-4 | CASSDTRRGEQFF | TGTGCCAGCAGTGACACTAGACGGGGCGAGCAGTTCTTC
TRBJ2-5 | 13 | NA | NA | TRBV6-5 | CASFGGAEETQYF | TGTGCCAGTTTCGGGGGCGCGGAAGAGACCCAGTACTTC
TRBJ2-1 | 14 | NA | NA | TRBV7-2 | CASSPSRGAHEQFF | TGTGCCAGCAGCCCCTCGAGAGGGGCCCATGAGCAGTTCTTC